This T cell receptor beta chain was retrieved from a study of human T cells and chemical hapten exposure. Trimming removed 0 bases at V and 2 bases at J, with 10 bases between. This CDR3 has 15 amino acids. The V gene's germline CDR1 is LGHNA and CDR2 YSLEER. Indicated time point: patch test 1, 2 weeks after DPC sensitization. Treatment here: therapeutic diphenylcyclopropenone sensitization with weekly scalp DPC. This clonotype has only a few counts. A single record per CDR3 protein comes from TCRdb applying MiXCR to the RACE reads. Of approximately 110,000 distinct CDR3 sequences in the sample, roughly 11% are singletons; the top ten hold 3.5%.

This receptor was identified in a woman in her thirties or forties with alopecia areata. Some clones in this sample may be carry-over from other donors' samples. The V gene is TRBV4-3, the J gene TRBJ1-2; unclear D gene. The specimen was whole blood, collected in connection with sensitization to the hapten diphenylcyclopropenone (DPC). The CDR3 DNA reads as TGCGCCAGCAGCCAAGATGGGTCAGACAACTATGGCTACACCTTC. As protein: CASSQDGSDNYGYTF.